This T cell receptor beta chain was obtained from a study of T cells after yellow fever vaccination. Study-level points and caveats: Subsequent to the booster, the majority of primary-vaccination clones reappeared (under 98% CD4, roughly 90% CD8). The secondary response was weaker but peaked faster, day 5 versus 15.

TCRdb passed the 5' RACE reads through MiXCR, listing each CDR3 protein once. The sample contains roughly 400,000 distinct CDR3 sequences, roughly 20% of which appear only once. The CDR3 covers 13 residues. Trimming pared 3 bases from V and 8 bases from J, leaving 12 bases between. This clonotype showed up just a few times. Its antigen is currently unknown. This receptor was taken from a man in his late teens or twenties who received the YFV17D yellow fever vaccine. The chain uses TRBV12-3 or TRBV12-4 and TRBJ2-3; TRBD2 might be the D (6 bases). Sequenced material: PBMCs, taken before the yellow fever booster vaccination. The CDR3 nucleotides are TGTGCCAGCAGTTTTGGTCCGGAGGGTACGCAGTATTTT. Translated: CASSFGPEGTQYF.